Listed here are 2 T cell receptor beta chains from one sample, sequenced in a study of blood T cell repertoires in COVID-19 (dated by TCRdb to the early 2020s). Receptor amplification or capture employed the immunoSEQ multiplex PCR assay. TCRdb retrieved this table from immuneACCESS and kept in-frame rearrangements only. Not all clones are present; in checked studies, unresolved V genes account for under half, and no reason is known for the remainder. A total of about 220,000 clones appear in this sample, over 65% of them only once. Of the sample, about 3.4% falls within the top ten clones. The sequenced material came from PBMCs or T cells enriched from blood (not recorded which). These receptor sequences come from a woman between 55 and 75 years old who had recovered from COVID-19.

The chain joins TRBV4-3 to TRBJ2-1; perhaps TRBD1 as D (7 bases). The germline V and J ends were trimmed by 0 bases and 4 bases, with 13 bases remaining between them. The CDR3 contains 16 residues. CDR1 and CDR2 from the germline V gene are LGHNA and YSLEER. CDR3 bases: TGCGCCAGCAGCCAAGATCGGAGGGGGCCATACAATGAGCAGTTCTTC. It specifies CASSQDRRGPYNEQFF.

This clone was picked up one time. V usage is TRBV11-3 and J usage is TRBJ1-1; TRBD1 aligns across 7 bases. Germline assignment: CDR1 SGHNT and CDR2 YENEEA. V shed 5 bases and J 11 bases; nucleotides not matched to a gene: 8. The CDR3 is made up of 12 amino acids. The CDR3 DNA reads TGTGCCAGCAGCCGGGGGGGGACAGCGGCTTTCTTT. As protein: CASSRGGTAAFF.